The 5 T cell receptor beta chains listed next were all sequenced from one sample in a study of post-analysis software for immune sequencing data. Study-level points and caveats: The five TRBV segments detected at higher frequency in patients than in controls included TRBV5-6, TRBV5-1 and TRBV20-1.

The authors incorporated unique molecular identifiers into the TCR beta cDNA libraries. From the PCR reads, TCRdb called clonotypes with MiXCR, one entry per CDR3 protein. Of roughly 430,000 distinct CDR3 sequences in the sample, 39% were seen once. No antigen has been identified for these receptors. Input material: blood. The receptors were sampled from a girl aged 2-10 years with multiple sclerosis.

The chain is built from TRBV28 and TRBJ1-5, with 7 bases matching TRBD1. Looked up from germline, CDR1 is MDHEN and CDR2 is SYDVKM. The CDR3 covers 16 residues. V lost 6 bases and J lost 5; bases outside the gene matches: 13. The CDR3 sequence: CASSAPWRGQDQPQHF. DNA for the CDR3: TGTGCCAGCAGCGCCCCTTGGAGGGGGCAGGATCAGCCCCAGCATTTT.

This clonotype was seen only a few times. The chain combines TRBV6-5 with TRBJ2-7; 7 bases fit TRBD1. J was trimmed by 4 bases and V by 7 bases; bases with no gene match: 4. Germline V gives CDR1 MNHEY, CDR2 SVGAGI. The CDR3 spans 12 residues. The CDR3 here is CASMGQSYEQYF. Written as DNA, the CDR3 is TGTGCCAGCATGGGACAGTCTTACGAGCAGTACTTC.

The CDR3 region is CASRTGDLLAKNIQYF. In nucleotides, the CDR3 is TGTGCCAGCAGGACAGGAGATCTTCTAGCCAAAAACATTCAGTACTTC. The chain combines TRBV7-2 with TRBJ2-4; possible D gene TRBD1, 6 bases. V was cut by 6 bases and J by 0 bases, with 15 bases left in between. The CDR3 extends over 16 amino acids. Per germline, CDR1 SGHTA and CDR2 FQGNSA.

This chain connects TRBV5-1 to TRBJ2-3; TRBD1 or TRBD2 may be the D gene (5 bases each). Trimming removed 6 bases at V and 2 bases at J, with 19 bases between. Germline V gives CDR1 SGHRS, CDR2 YFSETQ. The length of the CDR3 is 16 residues. DNA for the CDR3: TGCGCCAGCAAGTTAACAGGCGGGCCTAACACAGATACGCAGTATTTT. Residues: CASKLTGGPNTDTQYF.

The rearrangement joins TRBV20-1 to TRBJ2-3; weak D call: TRBD1 (5 bases). The CDR3 extends over 13 amino acids. Deletions cut 5 bases from V and 4 bases from J, with 13 bases between. CDR1 is DFQATT and CDR2 is SNEGSKA in the germline V gene (reference sequence). The CDR3 reads CSAPRVGADTQYF. The CDR3 DNA is TGCAGTGCTCCCAGGGTTGGGGCAGATACGCAGTATTTT.